The TCR beta chain described here comes from a study of blood T cell repertoires in COVID-19. The overall study: Both acute and convalescent COVID-19 samples were obtained from the United States, Italy and Spain. The analysed material was cDNA or gDNA that came from T cells, B-cell-depleted T cells, or PBMCs.

V lost 3 bases to trimming and J lost 4 bases; unmatched junction nucleotides: 4. The CDR3 runs 15 residues. Germline V lookup: CDR1 SGHRS, CDR2 YFSETQ. Authors' data handling: Estimated nucleated cell counts came from reference gene primer amplification. Profiling relied on immunoSEQ multiplex PCR, and the TCRdb table lists in-frame clones only, not all of them. Clone size and V and J calls were adopted from that table, with D and trimming inferred from the DNA. The data hold roughly 45,000 clones, with around 84% observed a single time. A Seattle source enrolled patients during active infection and followed them longitudinally.

Sequenced material: peripheral blood. This chain uses TRBV5-1 with TRBJ2-5, with 12 bases aligning to TRBD2. The receptor's source is a woman aged 80 or over with COVID-19, enrolled during active disease. The chain's CDR3 is CASSSTSGGRETQYF. The CDR3 DNA reads as TGCGCCAGCAGCTCTACTAGCGGGGGGAGAGAGACCCAGTACTTC. Using reference TRBV5-1 and TRBJ2-5 for the parts outside the CDR3, the full variable domain is KAGVTQTPRYLIKTRGQQVTLSCSPISGHRSVSWYQQTPGQGLQFLFEYFSETQRNKGNFPGRFSGRQFSNSRSEMNVSTLELGDSALYLCASSSTSGGRETQYFGPGTRLLVL.